This TCR beta chain was retrieved from a study of T cell repertoires in cytomegalovirus infection. This clonotype appeared a few times. Its antigen is unidentified. MiXCR, applied by TCRdb to the reads, yields one record per CDR3 protein. The sample consists of 800,000 to 950,000 distinct CDR3 sequences, approximately 29% of them appearing once. General study results and limits: It was HLA-C-restricted CMV-specific TCR beta clonotypes that dominated the response ex vivo.

The receptor comes from a human donor in good health (CMV status not recorded). Some clones in this sample may be carry-over from other donors' samples. This material consisted of cultured CD8+ T cells from PBMCs, taken from culture after CMV antigen stimulation.

The CDR3, as DNA: TGTGCCAGCAGTGTCCCACAGCGCGGGGGAACCAAAAACATTCAGTACTTC. As protein: CASSVPQRGGTKNIQYF. The chain carries TRBV28 and TRBJ2-4, with 7 bases identical to TRBD2. This CDR3 is built from 17 residues. CDR1 and CDR2 (germline): MDHEN, SYDVKM. Trimming removed 5 bases from V and 2 bases from J; junction bases left unmatched: 12.